This TCR beta chain was captured in a study of blood T cells in healthy people across ages. Study-level background: Template switching caught about one barcoded beta molecule for each two T cells.

In this sample, this clonotype turned up many times. A second PCR of 7 to 11 cycles used a sample-barcoded 5' primer and a J-beta primer mix. TCRdb reanalysed the 5' RACE reads using MiXCR and keeps one entry per CDR3 protein. The repertoire holds hundreds of thousands of distinct CDR3 sequences, with 29% as singletons. Trimming removed 6 bases from V and 4 bases from J; junction bases left unmatched: 6. Germline V gene data show CDR1 as SSHAT and CDR2 as FNYEAQ (reference sequence). The CDR3 runs 15 residues. This TCR was sampled from a woman at least 80 years old in good health. Sequencing was performed on blood. This chain uses TRBV7-7 with TRBJ2-5; TRBD2 agrees at 12 bases. The CDR3 reads CASSFGLAGLETQYF. CDR3 in DNA: TGTGCCAGCAGTTTCGGACTAGCGGGGTTAGAGACCCAGTACTTC.